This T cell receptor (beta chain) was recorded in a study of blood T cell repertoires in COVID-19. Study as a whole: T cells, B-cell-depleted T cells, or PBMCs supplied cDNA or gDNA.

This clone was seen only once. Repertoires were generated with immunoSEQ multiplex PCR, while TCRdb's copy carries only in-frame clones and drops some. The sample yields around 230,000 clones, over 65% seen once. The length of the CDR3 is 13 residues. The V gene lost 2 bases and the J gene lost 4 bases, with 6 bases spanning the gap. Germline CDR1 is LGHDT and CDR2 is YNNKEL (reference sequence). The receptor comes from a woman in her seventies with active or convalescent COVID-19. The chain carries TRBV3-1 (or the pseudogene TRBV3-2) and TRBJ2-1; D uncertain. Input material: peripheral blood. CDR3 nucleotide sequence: TGTGCCAGCAGCCAAAACTCGTACAATGAGCAGTTCTTC. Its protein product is CASSQNSYNEQFF.